This is a list of T cell receptor beta chains from one sample in a study of blood T cells in healthy people across ages. TCRdb re-called the 5' RACE reads through MiXCR, storing one row per CDR3 protein. The sample carries approximately 770,000 distinct CDR3 sequences, 58% recorded once. Sequencing was carried out using blood. All receptors derive from a man aged 25-45 years in good health. CDR3s include the opening cysteine and the closing phenylalanine or tryptophan. D genes are given only for firm matches. Part of the rows lack a size; the others show once, few, many or a class for expanded clones.

V gene	D gene	J gene	clone size	CDR3 protein	CDR3 DNA
TRBV7-2	TRBD1	TRBJ1-2	few	CASSPDREVGYGYTF	TGTGCCAGCAGCCCGGACAGGGAGGTCGGCTATGGCTACACCTTC
TRBV29-1	NA	TRBJ2-1	NA	CSVATAYNEQFF	TGCAGCGTCGCGACAGCCTACAATGAGCAGTTCTTC
TRBV10-3	NA	TRBJ1-2	NA	CAISGTPGYYGYTF	TGTGCCATCAGTGGGACCCCGGGGTACTATGGCTACACCTTC
TRBV20-1	NA	TRBJ1-1	few	CSARDRLNTEAFF	TGCAGTGCTAGAGACCGTTTGAACACTGAAGCTTTCTTT
TRBV11-2	TRBD2	TRBJ2-1	NA	CASSQISGLAYNEQFF	TGTGCCAGCAGCCAAATATCGGGACTAGCGTACAATGAGCAGTTCTTC
TRBV4-1	TRBD2	TRBJ2-1	NA	CASSQSSGSYNEQFF	TGCGCCAGCAGCCAATCTAGCGGGAGCTACAATGAGCAGTTCTTC
TRBV11-3	TRBD1	TRBJ2-7	NA	CASSLGDRDYEQYF	TGTGCCAGCAGCTTAGGGGACAGGGACTACGAGCAGTACTTC
TRBV28	TRBD1	TRBJ1-2	once	CASSQSGTGLYGYTF	TGTGCCAGCAGTCAATCCGGGACAGGACTATATGGCTACACCTTC
TRBV9	NA	TRBJ1-2	once	CASSQRGTGFGYTF	TGTGCCAGCAGCCAACGGGGTACGGGATTTGGCTACACCTTC
TRBV7-2	NA	TRBJ2-5	NA	CASSQGGFGEETQYF	TGTGCCAGCAGCCAGGGCGGCTTCGGAGAGGAGACCCAGTACTTC
TRBV29-1	NA	TRBJ2-7	NA	CSVLPTGREQYF	TGCAGCGTCCTACCGACGGGTCGGGAGCAGTACTTC
TRBV27	TRBD2	TRBJ2-1	few	CASSFGRDNEQFF	TGTGCCAGCAGTTTTGGGAGGGACAATGAGCAGTTCTTC
TRBV6-1	NA	TRBJ2-1	NA	CASSEGTWAYEQFF	TGTGCCAGCAGTGAAGGCACTTGGGCTTATGAGCAGTTCTTC
TRBV7-6	NA	TRBJ2-4	NA	CASSLMDKNIQYF	TGTGCCAGCAGCTTAATGGATAAAAACATTCAGTACTTC
TRBV12-3/TRBV12-4	TRBD2	TRBJ2-7	NA	CASYGLAGGRSSYEQYF	TGTGCCAGCTATGGACTAGCGGGAGGGCGTAGCTCCTACGAGCAGTACTTC
TRBV12-3/TRBV12-4	NA	TRBJ2-3	few	CASSPFMGAGTDTQYF	TGTGCCAGCAGCCCCTTTATGGGGGCAGGCACAGATACGCAGTATTTT
TRBV5-1	NA	TRBJ2-2	NA	CASGQRTRNTGELFF	TGCGCCAGCGGTCAACGGACAAGGAACACCGGGGAGCTGTTTTTT